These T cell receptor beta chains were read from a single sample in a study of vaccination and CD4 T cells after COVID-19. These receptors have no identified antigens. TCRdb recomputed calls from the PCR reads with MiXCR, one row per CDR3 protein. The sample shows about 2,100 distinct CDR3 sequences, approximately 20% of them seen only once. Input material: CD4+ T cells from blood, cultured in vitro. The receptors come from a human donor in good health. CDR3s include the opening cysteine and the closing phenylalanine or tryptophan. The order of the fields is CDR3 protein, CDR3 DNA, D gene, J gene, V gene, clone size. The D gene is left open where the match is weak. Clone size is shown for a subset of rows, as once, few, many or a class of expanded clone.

CASNLEDTGELFF | TGTGCCAGCAACCTAGAGGACACCGGGGAGCTGTTTTTT | . | TRBJ2-2 | TRBV6-1 | few
CASSYSIQGTDTQYF | TGTGCCAGCAGTTACTCGATTCAGGGCACAGATACGCAGTATTTT | . | TRBJ2-3 | TRBV6-5 | .
CASKGTGRPPYGYTF | TGTGCCAGCAAGGGGACAGGCCGCCCACCCTATGGCTACACCTTC | TRBD1 | TRBJ1-2 | TRBV28 | .
CSARDFQGKNEQYF | TGCAGTGCTAGAGATTTCCAGGGGAAAAACGAGCAGTACTTC | . | TRBJ2-7 | TRBV20-1 | few
CAIRTGINTEAFF | TGTGCCATCAGGACAGGGATTAACACTGAAGCTTTCTTT | TRBD1 | TRBJ1-1 | TRBV10-3 | few
CASSLASGRGDQPQHF | TGTGCCAGCAGCTTAGCCTCAGGGCGCGGGGATCAGCCCCAGCATTTT | . | TRBJ1-5 | TRBV7-9 | .
CSARRTGVTGELFF | TGCAGTGCTAGACGGACAGGGGTCACCGGGGAGCTGTTTTTT | TRBD1 | TRBJ2-2 | TRBV20-1 | few
CASRAGQGEQDF | TGTGCCAGCAGGGCGGGACAAGGCGAGCAGGACTTC | . | TRBJ2-7 | TRBV28 | .
CASSLLAGLYNEQFF | TGTGCCAGCAGCTTACTAGCGGGGCTTTACAATGAGCAGTTCTTC | TRBD2 | TRBJ2-1 | TRBV7-2 | .
CASSSRGSAASTQYF | TGTGCCAGCAGCTCCCGGGGATCGGCAGCGAGTACGCAGTATTTT | . | TRBJ2-3 | TRBV11-3 | .
CASSPFLGLGNTIYF | TGTGCCAGCAGCCCCTTCCTGGGTCTCGGAAACACCATATATTTT | . | TRBJ1-3 | TRBV7-2 | few
CASSEGTAGVAYNEQFF | TGTGCCAGCAGTGAAGGAACGGCGGGAGTAGCCTACAATGAGCAGTTCTTC | TRBD2 | TRBJ2-1 | TRBV2 | .
CAIGDGGSTDTQYF | TGTGCCATAGGGGACGGCGGTAGCACAGATACGCAGTATTTT | . | TRBJ2-3 | TRBV10-3 | few
CSARDDSNTGELFF | TGCAGTGCTAGAGATGACAGCAATACCGGGGAGCTGTTTTTT | . | TRBJ2-2 | TRBV20-1 | medium-sized
CASSLVSGQGPYEQYF | TGTGCCAGCAGCTTAGTCTCCGGACAGGGGCCTTACGAGCAGTACTTC | TRBD1 | TRBJ2-7 | TRBV7-8 | large
CASSLGHVGDGYTF | TGTGCCAGCAGTCTCGGACACGTGGGCGATGGCTACACCTTC | . | TRBJ1-2 | TRBV6-1 | medium-sized
CASSGLGGITDTQYF | TGTGCCAGCAGTGGGCTTGGCGGGATTACAGATACGCAGTATTTT | . | TRBJ2-3 | TRBV2 | few
CASSIGGSKSYEQYF | TGTGCCAGTAGTATCGGTGGCAGTAAAAGCTACGAGCAGTACTTC | . | TRBJ2-7 | TRBV19 | few
CAWSVGAGQYF | TGTGCCTGGAGTGTAGGGGCAGGACAGTACTTC | . | TRBJ2-4 | TRBV30 | once
CASSESRGRHEQYF | TGCGCCAGCAGTGAGTCAAGGGGAAGACACGAGCAGTACTTC | . | TRBJ2-7 | TRBV10-2 | few
CASRRGSGTTGYTF | TGCGCCAGCAGACGTGGTTCGGGGACGACGGGCTACACCTTC | . | TRBJ1-2 | TRBV10-2 | few
CASSSPTGGNPYEQYF | TGTGCCAGCTCATCACCGACAGGGGGCAACCCCTACGAGCAGTACTTC | TRBD1 | TRBJ2-7 | TRBV18 | .
CASSYTGSRSYNSPLHF | TGTGCCAGCAGTTACACGGGGAGTCGATCCTATAATTCACCCCTCCACTTT | . | TRBJ1-6 | TRBV6-2/TRBV6-3 | few
CASGLASGAPDTQYF | TGTGCCAGCGGACTGGCTAGCGGGGCCCCAGATACGCAGTATTTT | TRBD2 | TRBJ2-3 | TRBV7-2 | .
CASSRGGLQETQYF | TGTGCCAGCTCACGTGGAGGGCTCCAAGAGACCCAGTACTTC | . | TRBJ2-5 | TRBV18 | .
CASSQVVGIAGYTF | TGTGCCAGCAGCCAAGTAGTAGGGATCGCTGGCTACACCTTC | . | TRBJ1-2 | TRBV14 | few
CASSLGEEGYTF | TGTGCCAGCAGCTTAGGGGAAGAGGGCTACACCTTC | . | TRBJ1-2 | TRBV5-5 | .
CASSLGRYEQYF | TGTGCCAGCAGCTTAGGTCGCTACGAGCAGTACTTC | . | TRBJ2-7 | TRBV7-9 | few
CASSYSEVMNTEAFF | TGTGCCAGCAGTTACTCGGAAGTGATGAACACTGAAGCTTTCTTT | . | TRBJ1-1 | TRBV6-2/TRBV6-3 | few
CASGAGGTEAFF | TGTGCCAGCGGAGCGGGGGGAACTGAAGCTTTCTTT | . | TRBJ1-1 | TRBV28 | once
CAWSVLGETQYF | TGTGCCTGGAGTGTACTTGGAGAGACCCAGTACTTC | . | TRBJ2-5 | TRBV30 | few
CASSLNQGHGYTF | TGTGCCAGCAGCTTAAATCAGGGGCATGGCTACACCTTC | . | TRBJ1-2 | TRBV7-3 | few
CATSESTGGGEKLFF | TGTGCCACCAGTGAGTCGACAGGGGGGGGTGAAAAACTGTTTTTT | TRBD1 | TRBJ1-4 | TRBV24-1 | few